This T cell receptor beta chain was sequenced in a study of radiotherapy plus CTLA-4 blockade in lung cancer. CDR1 SNHLY and CDR2 FYNNEI come from the germline V gene. The CDR3 extends over 15 amino acids. Losses at the gene ends were 6 bases for V and 6 bases for J; bases not matched to a gene: 8. About this clone: Its antigen is still unknown.

General study results and limits: Tumor-origin TCR clones grew in blood after radiotherapy plus ipilimumab.

Profiled with immunoSEQ multiplex PCR; TCRdb holds only in-frame clones, not every one. The sample has fewer than 100,000 clones, around four fifths seen once. Sequenced material: peripheral blood, taken from a patient treated with radiotherapy plus ipilimumab. The TCR was taken from a human donor with non-small cell lung cancer who had stable disease on radiotherapy plus ipilimumab. The V gene is TRBV2, the J gene TRBJ2-2; 9 bases agree with TRBD1. Here the CDR3 reads CASSYRGRSAGELFF. The CDR3 nucleotides are TGTGCCAGCAGCTACAGGGGGCGCAGTGCCGGGGAGCTGTTTTTT. Based on the CDR3 plus reference TRBV2 and TRBJ2-2, the full variable domain is EPEVTQTPSHQVTQMGQEVILRCVPISNHLYFYWYRQILGQKVEFLVSFYNNEISEKSEIFDDQFSVERPDGSNFTLKIRSTKLEDSAMYFCASSYRGRSAGELFFGEGSRLTVL.